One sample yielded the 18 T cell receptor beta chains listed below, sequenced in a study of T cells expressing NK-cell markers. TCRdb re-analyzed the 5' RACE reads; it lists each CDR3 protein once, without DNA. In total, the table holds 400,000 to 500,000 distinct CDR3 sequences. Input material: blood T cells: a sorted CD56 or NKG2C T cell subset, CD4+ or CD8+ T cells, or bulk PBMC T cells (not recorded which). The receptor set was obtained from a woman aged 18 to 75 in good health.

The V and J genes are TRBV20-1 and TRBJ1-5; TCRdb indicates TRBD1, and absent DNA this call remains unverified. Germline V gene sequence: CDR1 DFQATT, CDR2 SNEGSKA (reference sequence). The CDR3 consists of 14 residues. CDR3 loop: CSPTGSLGNQPQHF.

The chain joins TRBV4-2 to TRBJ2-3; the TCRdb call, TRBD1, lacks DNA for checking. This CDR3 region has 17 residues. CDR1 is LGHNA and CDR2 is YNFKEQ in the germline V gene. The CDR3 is CASSNRPRESHTDTQYF.

This CDR3 is CAISSGALGYEQYF. The genes are TRBV10-3 and TRBJ2-7; the TCRdb D gene call, TRBD2, has no DNA to confirm it. The CDR3 contains 14 residues. The V gene's germline CDR1 is ENHRY and CDR2 SYGVKD.

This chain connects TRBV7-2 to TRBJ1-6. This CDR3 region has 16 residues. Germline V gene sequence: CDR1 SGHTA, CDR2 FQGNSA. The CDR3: CASSADPSSYNSPLHF. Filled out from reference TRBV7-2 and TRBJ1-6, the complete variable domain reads GAGVSQSPSNKVTEKGKDVELRCDPISGHTALYWYRQSLGQGLEFLIYFQGNSAPDKSGLPSDRFSAERTGGSVSTLTIQRTQQEDSAVYLCASSADPSSYNSPLHFGNGTRLTVT.

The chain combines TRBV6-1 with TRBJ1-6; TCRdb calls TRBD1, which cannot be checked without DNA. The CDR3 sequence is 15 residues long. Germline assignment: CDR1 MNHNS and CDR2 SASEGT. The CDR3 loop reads CASSPRGRDNSPLHF.

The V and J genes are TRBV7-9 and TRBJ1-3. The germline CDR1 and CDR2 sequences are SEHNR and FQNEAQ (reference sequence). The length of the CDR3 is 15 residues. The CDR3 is CASSQTGSSGNTIYF. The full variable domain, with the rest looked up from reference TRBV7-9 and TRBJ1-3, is DTGVSQNPRHKITKRGQNVTFRCDPISEHNRLYWYRQTLGQGPEFLTYFQNEAQLEKSRLLSDRFSAERPKGSFSTLEIQRTEQGDSAMYLCASSQTGSSGNTIYFGEGSWLTVV.

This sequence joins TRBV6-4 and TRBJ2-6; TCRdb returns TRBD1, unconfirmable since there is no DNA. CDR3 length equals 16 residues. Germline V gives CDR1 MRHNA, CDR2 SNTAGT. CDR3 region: CASSVDGGGGANVLTF.

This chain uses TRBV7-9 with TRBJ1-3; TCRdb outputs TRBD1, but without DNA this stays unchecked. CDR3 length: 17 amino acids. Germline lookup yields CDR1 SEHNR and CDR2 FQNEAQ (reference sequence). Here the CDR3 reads CASSFGQLLISGNTIYF.

The CDR3: CSASPGPEQYF. The chain joins TRBV20-1 to TRBJ2-7; without DNA, the TCRdb call of TRBD1 cannot be checked. Germline V CDR1 and CDR2: DFQATT, SNEGSKA (reference sequence). The CDR3 runs 11 residues.

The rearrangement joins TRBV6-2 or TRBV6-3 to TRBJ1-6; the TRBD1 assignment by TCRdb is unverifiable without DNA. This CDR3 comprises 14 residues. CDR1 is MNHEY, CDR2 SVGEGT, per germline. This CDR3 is CASSPGHFNSPLHF.

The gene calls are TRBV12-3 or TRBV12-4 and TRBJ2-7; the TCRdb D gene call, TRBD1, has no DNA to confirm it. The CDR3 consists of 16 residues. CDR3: CASSWITGTGIYEQYF.

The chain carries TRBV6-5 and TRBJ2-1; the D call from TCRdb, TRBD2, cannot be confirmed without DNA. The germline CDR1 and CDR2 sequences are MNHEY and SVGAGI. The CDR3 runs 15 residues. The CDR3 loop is CASSYFGTGANEQFF.

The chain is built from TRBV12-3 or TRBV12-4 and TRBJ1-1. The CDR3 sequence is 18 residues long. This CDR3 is CASSLGRVPRLRTTEAFF.

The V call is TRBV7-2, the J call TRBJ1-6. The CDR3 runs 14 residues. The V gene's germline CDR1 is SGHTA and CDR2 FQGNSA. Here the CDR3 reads CASSLAWQGSPLHF.

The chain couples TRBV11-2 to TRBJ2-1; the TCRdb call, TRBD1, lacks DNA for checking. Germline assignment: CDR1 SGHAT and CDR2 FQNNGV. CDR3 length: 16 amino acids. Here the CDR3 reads CASSLAGQGSWNEQFF. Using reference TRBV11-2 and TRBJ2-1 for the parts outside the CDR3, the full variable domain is EAGVAQSPRYKIIEKRQSVAFWCNPISGHATLYWYQQILGQGPKLLIQFQNNGVVDDSQLPKDRFSAERLKGVDSTLKIQPAKLEDSAVYLCASSLAGQGSWNEQFFGPGTRLTVL.

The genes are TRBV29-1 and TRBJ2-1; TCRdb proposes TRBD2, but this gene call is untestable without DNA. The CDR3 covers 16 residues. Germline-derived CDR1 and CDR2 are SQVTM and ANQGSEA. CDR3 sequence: CSVEDLGTSGFGEQFF.

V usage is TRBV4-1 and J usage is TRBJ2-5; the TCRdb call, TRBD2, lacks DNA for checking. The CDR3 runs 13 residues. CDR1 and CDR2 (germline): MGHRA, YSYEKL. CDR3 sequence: CASSQVGLGTQYF.

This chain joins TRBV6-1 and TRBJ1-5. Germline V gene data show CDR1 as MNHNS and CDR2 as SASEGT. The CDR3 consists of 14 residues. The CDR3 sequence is CASIQTYSNQPQHF.